The 17 T cell receptor beta chains presented below share a single source sample, sequenced in a study of T cells in Graves' hyperthyroidism and ophthalmopathy. RNA transcripts yielded amplified TCR beta CDR3 regions. First-round RT-PCR with HTBI primers amplified the TCR CDR3 region. TCRdb ran MiXCR on the multiplex PCR reads and lists one entry per CDR3 protein. The sample yields roughly 750,000 distinct CDR3 sequences, roughly 15% seen once. The specimen was blood. These receptors were taken from a man younger than 30 with Graves' hyperthyroidism.

This clonotype was detected ten times or more. The chain employs TRBV4-1 and TRBJ1-1; 10 bases align to TRBD1. CDR1 is MGHRA, CDR2 YSYEKL, per germline. Unmatched junction bases numbered 4, after V lost 3 bases and J lost 3 bases. This CDR3 is 15 amino acids long. This CDR3 is CASSHPGTGDTEAFF. For the CDR3, the DNA is TGCGCCAGCAGCCACCCCGGGACAGGGGACACTGAAGCTTTCTTT.

This clonotype was seen repeatedly, ten times or more. This chain links TRBV5-1 with TRBJ2-7; D may be TRBD1 (7 bases). V lost 0 bases and J lost 5, with 12 bases in between. Germline V lookup: CDR1 SGHRS, CDR2 YFSETQ. This CDR3 comprises 14 residues. DNA for the CDR3: TGCGCCAGCAGCTTGGTCGGCAGGGGGGACGAGCAGTACTTC. It specifies CASSLVGRGDEQYF. The full variable domain, its missing parts supplied by reference TRBV5-1 and TRBJ2-7, is KAGVTQTPRYLIKTRGQQVTLSCSPISGHRSVSWYQQTPGQGLQFLFEYFSETQRNKGNFPGRFSGRQFSNSRSEMNVSTLELGDSALYLCASSLVGRGDEQYFGPGTRLTVT.

This clonotype was seen at least ten times. The chain links TRBV2 to TRBJ1-6; the D is unclear. The length of the CDR3 is 12 residues. The V gene lost 3 bases and the J gene lost 3 bases, with 0 bases spanning the gap. Germline V gives CDR1 SNHLY, CDR2 FYNNEI. The CDR3 nucleotides are TGTGCCAGCAGTGACTATAATTCACCCCTCCACTTT. Translating gives CASSDYNSPLHF.

This clonotype was seen at least ten times. The V call is TRBV28, the J call TRBJ2-7, with 9 bases lining up with TRBD1. After removal of 3 bases from V and 4 bases from J, the junction contained 10 bases not matched to a gene. From germline, CDR1 is MDHEN and CDR2 SYDVKM. The CDR3 is 16 residues long. The CDR3 DNA reads TGTGCCAGCAGTTTCCGTCCCCCGGGACAGGGATACGAGCAGTACTTC. Residues: CASSFRPPGQGYEQYF.

This clonotype was counted ten times or more. The V and J genes are TRBV7-8 and TRBJ2-5; perhaps TRBD2 as D (5 bases). Looked up from germline, CDR1 is SGHVS and CDR2 is FQNEAQ. The V gene lost 4 bases and the J gene lost 5 bases, with 14 bases spanning the gap. This CDR3 is 14 amino acids long. CDR3 sequence reads: CASSSPGSGETQYF. The CDR3 nucleotides read TGTGCCAGCAGCTCCCCGGGATCTGGGGAGACCCAGTACTTC.

In its sample, this clonotype was seen many times. The chain is built from TRBV28 and TRBJ1-1; TRBD1 aligns across 7 bases. V shed 5 bases and J 10 bases; nucleotides not matched to a gene: 4. The germline gives CDR1 MDHEN, CDR2 SYDVKM. The CDR3 length is 11 residues. The CDR3 spells CASSDRVIAFF. CDR3 coding DNA: TGTGCCAGCAGTGACAGGGTTATAGCTTTCTTT.

The sample holds many counts of this clonotype. The rearrangement joins TRBV7-8 to TRBJ2-3, with D perhaps matching TRBD1 (7 bases). Germline-derived CDR1 and CDR2 are SGHVS and FQNEAQ. V shed 7 bases and J shed 5 bases, with 19 bases lying between them. The CDR3 spans 15 residues. Written as DNA, the CDR3 is TGTGCCAGCACCTCATTGAACAGGGGAGGAGATACGCAGTATTTT. Protein: CASTSLNRGGDTQYF.

This clonotype was recorded at least ten times. This chain uses TRBV27 with TRBJ1-2, with 7 bases aligning to TRBD1. The CDR3 consists of 13 residues. CDR1 and CDR2 from the germline V gene are MNHEY and SMNVEV (reference sequence). V dropped 3 bases and J dropped 6; count of bases not matched to a gene: 4. CDR3 residues: CASSFRGRDGYTF. CDR3 DNA: TGTGCCAGCAGTTTCAGGGGGAGGGATGGCTACACCTTC.

The chain recombines TRBV19 with TRBJ1-5; the D is unclear. Germline assignment: CDR1 LNHDA and CDR2 SQIVND (reference sequence). Trimming took 3 bases from V and 2 from J, leaving 20 bases between them. The CDR3 spans 18 residues. CDR3 DNA: TGTGCCAGTAGTATCGCCCTCCGTGGCTATCTTGGCAATCAGCCCCAGCATTTT. Translation: CASSIALRGYLGNQPQHF.

This clonotype was counted ten times or more. The rearrangement links TRBV5-8 to TRBJ2-1, with D perhaps matching TRBD2 (6 bases). There are 16 residues in the CDR3. The V gene's germline CDR1 is SGHTS and CDR2 YDEGEE. V lost 4 bases to trimming and J lost 2 bases, with 16 bases between them. CDR3: CASSQGTPSAYNEQFF. DNA of the CDR3: TGTGCCAGCAGCCAAGGGACTCCCTCTGCCTACAATGAGCAGTTCTTC.

This clonotype occurred a few times. The chain combines TRBV7-9 with TRBJ2-5; D possibly corresponds to TRBD1 (6 bases). The CDR3 runs to 15 residues. Trimming took off 4 bases at V and 5 bases at J, with 17 bases between the two ends. Germline assignment: CDR1 SEHNR and CDR2 FQNEAQ (reference sequence). CDR3 DNA: TGTGCCAGCAGCTATTTGGGGGCGCCTCCGGAGACCCAGTACTTC. It specifies CASSYLGAPPETQYF.

The chain employs TRBV2 and TRBJ1-2; 8 nucleotides align to TRBD1. Germline CDR1 is SNHLY and CDR2 is FYNNEI. The V and J ends lost 8 bases and 9 bases, in that order; junction bases with no gene match: 8. This CDR3 comprises 12 residues. Here the CDR3 DNA reads TGTGCCAGCGGACAGGGTATAAGGAGCTACACCTTC. Translating it yields CASGQGIRSYTF.

This clonotype was observed a few times. The rearrangement joins TRBV6-2 or TRBV6-3 to TRBJ2-6; D ambiguous. CDR1 and CDR2 from the germline V gene are MNHEY and SVGEGT. V was trimmed by 2 bases and J by 1 base, leaving 3 bases between them. The CDR3 is 14 amino acids. In DNA, the CDR3 is TGTGCCAGCAGTTACCCTTCTGGGGCCAACGTCCTGACTTTC. Protein product: CASSYPSGANVLTF.

At least ten counts were recorded for this clonotype. The chain has TRBV9 and TRBJ1-2; weak D call: TRBD1 (6 bases). CDR1 and CDR2 from the germline V gene are SGDLS and YYNGEE. CDR3 length: 13 residues. V dropped 2 bases and J dropped 4 bases, with 9 bases sitting between them. As DNA, the CDR3 is TGTGCCAGCAGCGTTGGACAGTTCTATGGCTACACCTTC. It is translated as CASSVGQFYGYTF.

In this sample, this clonotype turned up a few times. As the CDR3 is not closed by the conserved phenylalanine or tryptophan, this likely results from a read error. The chain couples TRBV28 to TRBJ1-5; TRBD1 aligns across 8 bases. The CDR3 loop spans 16 amino acids. From germline, CDR1 is MDHEN and CDR2 SYDVKM. The V segment lost 6 bases and the J segment 0 bases; nucleotides outside the gene matches: 7. CDR3 region: CASSHDRGYSNQPQHS. The CDR3 DNA reads as TGTGCCAGCAGCCATGACAGGGGTTATAGCAATCAGCCCCAGCATTCT.

A note on this clonotype: The germline gene is not matched at one end of the junction; a read error may be the cause. The chain couples TRBV6-9 to TRBJ2-6; the D gene is possibly TRBD1 (6 bases). The V gene's germline CDR1 is MNHGY and CDR2 SVAAGI. The CDR3 has 17 residues. CDR3: CASRYSGDPSGANILTF. The CDR3 nucleotides are TGTGCCAGCAGATATTCAGGGGACCCCTCTGGGGCCAACATCCTGACTTTC.

The rearrangement uses TRBV6-1 and TRBJ1-5, with D unresolved. The V and J ends lost 6 bases and 4 bases respectively, with 10 bases between them. The CDR3 has 13 amino acids. The V gene's germline CDR1 is MNHNS and CDR2 SASEGT. The CDR3: CASRNRRNQPQHF. As DNA, the CDR3 is TGTGCCAGCAGGAACCGCAGGAATCAGCCCCAGCATTTT.